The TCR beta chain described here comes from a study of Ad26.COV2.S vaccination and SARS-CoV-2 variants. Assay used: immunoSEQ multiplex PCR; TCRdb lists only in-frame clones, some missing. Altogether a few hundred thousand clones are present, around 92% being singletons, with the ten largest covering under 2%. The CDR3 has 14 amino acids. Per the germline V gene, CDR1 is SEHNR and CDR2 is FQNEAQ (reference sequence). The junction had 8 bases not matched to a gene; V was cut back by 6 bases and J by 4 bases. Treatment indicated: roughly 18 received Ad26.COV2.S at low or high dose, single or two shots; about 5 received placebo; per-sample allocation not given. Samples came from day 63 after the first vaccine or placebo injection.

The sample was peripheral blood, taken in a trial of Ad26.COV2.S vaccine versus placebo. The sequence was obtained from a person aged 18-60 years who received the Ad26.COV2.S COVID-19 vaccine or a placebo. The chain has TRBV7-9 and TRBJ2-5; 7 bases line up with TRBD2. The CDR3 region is CASRPERGRETQYF. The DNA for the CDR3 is TGTGCCAGCAGACCTGAGCGGGGTAGAGAGACCCAGTACTTC.